These T cell receptor beta chains were read from a single sample in a study of beta chain features in type 1 diabetes. The protocol was immunoSEQ multiplex PCR, while the TCRdb copy is restricted to in-frame clones and leaves out a portion. The sample shows approximately 250,000 clones, about a tenth of them seen only once. Material for sequencing was naive CD4+ T cells from blood. The receptor set was obtained from a man aged 25-45 years with type 1 diabetes. Both conserved end residues are part of each CDR3. A D gene is named only where the DNA matches it firmly. Clone size is not always given. Where it is, it says once, few, many or a class for expanded clones.

V	J	size	D	CDR3	DNA
TRBV4-3	TRBJ2-6	-	-	CASSQDTGFTSGANVLTF	TGCGCCAGCAGCCAAGATACGGGTTTCACCTCTGGGGCCAACGTCCTGACTTTC
TRBV19	TRBJ1-1	-	-	CASSSRRGVDTEAFF	TGTGCCAGTAGTTCCCGACGGGGGGTGGACACTGAAGCTTTCTTT
TRBV5-1	TRBJ1-6	-	TRBD1	CASSLVPRGQGNSPLHF	TGCGCCAGCAGCTTGGTGCCGAGGGGACAGGGTAACTCACCCCTCCACTTT
TRBV13	TRBJ2-7	-	-	CASTRSQGEQYF	TGTGCCAGCACCCGTTCCCAGGGGGAGCAGTACTTC
TRBV14	TRBJ2-1	-	-	CASKGGVNYNEQFF	TGTGCCAGCAAAGGAGGGGTCAACTACAATGAGCAGTTCTTC
TRBV2	TRBJ1-3	few	-	CASSDEAVGSGNTIYF	TGTGCCAGCAGTGACGAGGCAGTCGGCTCTGGAAACACCATATATTTT
TRBV18	TRBJ2-7	few	-	CASSPAGPYEQYF	TGTGCCAGCTCACCGGCGGGACCCTACGAGCAGTACTTC
TRBV5-4	TRBJ1-2	few	TRBD1	CASGQVEILYGYTF	TGTGCCAGCGGACAGGTGGAAATCCTCTATGGCTACACCTTC
TRBV9	TRBJ2-7	-	TRBD1	CASSAPGQGHEQYF	TGTGCCAGCAGCGCGCCGGGACAGGGCCACGAGCAGTACTTC
TRBV5-1	TRBJ2-7	once	-	CASSGGGLEQYF	TGCGCCAGCAGCGGAGGTGGGTTAGAGCAGTACTTC
TRBV10-3	TRBJ1-6	-	-	CAISESGLYNSPLHF	TGTGCCATCAGTGAGTCGGGGCTGTATAATTCACCCCTCCACTTT
TRBV7-3	TRBJ2-7	few	-	CASSLTDSEGEQYF	TGTGCCAGCAGCTTAACCGACAGTGAAGGCGAGCAGTACTTC
TRBV18	TRBJ2-5	few	TRBD1	CASSPWTGQQETQYF	TGTGCCAGCTCACCTTGGACAGGCCAACAAGAGACCCAGTACTTC
TRBV7-9	TRBJ1-1	few	TRBD1	CASSSTGVTDYTEAFF	TGTGCCAGCAGCTCGACAGGGGTTACGGATTACACTGAAGCTTTCTTT
TRBV28	TRBJ2-5	-	-	CASSPQGGVTQYF	TGTGCCAGCAGCCCACAGGGTGGCGTGACCCAGTACTTC
TRBV4-3	TRBJ2-5	-	TRBD2	CASSHGTSVQETQYF	TGCGCCAGCAGCCACGGGACTAGCGTCCAAGAGACCCAGTACTTC
TRBV6-5	TRBJ1-2	-	TRBD1	CASSRTGDGSYTF	TGTGCCAGCAGTAGGACAGGGGATGGGAGCTACACCTTC
TRBV7-2	TRBJ1-1	-	-	CASSLFLNTEAFF	TGTGCCAGCAGCTTATTCCTTAACACTGAAGCTTTCTTT
TRBV5-1	TRBJ2-3	-	-	CASSFGTDTSTDTQYF	TGCGCCAGCAGCTTCGGGACTGACACTAGCACAGATACGCAGTATTTT
TRBV9	TRBJ2-7	-	TRBD2	CASSVLAGGDEQYF	TGTGCCAGCAGCGTTCTAGCGGGGGGTGACGAGCAGTACTTC
TRBV19	TRBJ2-3	-	TRBD1	CASSIRSGTGGSDTQYF	TGTGCCAGTAGTATCCGTTCCGGGACAGGGGGTTCAGATACGCAGTATTTT
TRBV11-2	TRBJ2-7	-	TRBD1	CASRSPRGLYEQYF	TGTGCCAGCAGATCCCCCAGGGGGCTATACGAGCAGTACTTC
TRBV18	TRBJ2-7	few	TRBD1	CASSRDRVSYEQYF	TGTGCCAGCTCACGGGACAGGGTCTCATACGAGCAGTACTTC
TRBV5-1	TRBJ2-5	few	-	CASYPGPGGETQYF	TGCGCCAGCTATCCCGGACCAGGCGGGGAGACCCAGTACTTC
TRBV7-9	TRBJ1-6	-	-	CASRVGRDSPLHF	TGTGCCAGCAGAGTAGGTCGGGATTCACCCCTCCACTTT
TRBV28	TRBJ2-3	-	-	CASSSTRDTQYF	TGTGCCAGCAGTTCAACTAGAGATACGCAGTATTTT
TRBV5-1	TRBJ2-5	-	-	CASSLLEKETQYF	TGCGCCAGCAGCCTACTAGAAAAAGAGACCCAGTACTTC
TRBV7-9	TRBJ2-4	-	-	CASSPRQATAYIQYF	TGTGCCAGCAGCCCCCGACAGGCCACGGCGTACATTCAGTACTTC
TRBV9	TRBJ2-2	few	-	CASSVLQGGTGELFF	TGTGCCAGCAGCGTGCTTCAGGGTGGGACCGGGGAGCTGTTTTTT
TRBV5-4	TRBJ2-5	-	-	CASSAGSTTQETQYF	TGTGCCAGCAGCGCCGGGTCGACCACCCAAGAGACCCAGTACTTC
TRBV19	TRBJ2-7	-	-	CASSSQGFEQYF	TGTGCCAGTAGTTCACAGGGCTTCGAGCAGTACTTC
TRBV5-1	TRBJ2-1	-	TRBD1	CASSLTGGLNEQFF	TGCGCCAGCAGCTTGACAGGGGGCTTGAATGAGCAGTTCTTC
TRBV6-1	TRBJ2-7	-	TRBD1	CASSGQGDEQYF	TGTGCCAGCAGTGGACAGGGTGACGAGCAGTACTTC
TRBV28	TRBJ2-7	few	-	CASSLTGQNEQYF	TGTGCCAGCAGTTTAACAGGGCAAAACGAGCAGTACTTC
TRBV9	TRBJ2-1	few	TRBD2	CASSVSSGIGNEQFF	TGTGCCAGCAGCGTTTCCAGCGGGATCGGCAATGAGCAGTTCTTC
TRBV14	TRBJ2-5	-	TRBD2	CASSQGTSGDQETQYF	TGTGCCAGCAGCCAAGGTACTAGCGGGGACCAAGAGACCCAGTACTTC
TRBV4-3	TRBJ1-2	-	-	CASSQPRGPQIKGYTF	TGCGCCAGCAGCCAACCCCGCGGCCCTCAGATAAAGGGCTACACCTTC
TRBV5-1	TRBJ2-6	-	-	CASSPQGFAGANVLTF	TGCGCCAGCAGCCCACAGGGATTCGCCGGGGCCAACGTCCTGACTTTC
TRBV30	TRBJ2-1	many	-	CAWSVRYNEQFF	TGTGCCTGGAGCGTGCGGTACAATGAGCAGTTCTTC
TRBV2	TRBJ2-1	-	-	CASVRVNEQFF	TGTGCCAGCGTACGGGTCAATGAGCAGTTCTTC
TRBV2	TRBJ2-4	-	-	CASSERIQYF	TGTGCCAGCAGTGAGAGGATTCAGTACTTC
TRBV29-1	TRBJ2-5	-	-	CSVVSGEETQYF	TGCAGCGTTGTCTCGGGTGAAGAGACCCAGTACTTC
TRBV27	TRBJ1-5	-	TRBD1	CASSPGGPTGPQHF	TGTGCCAGCAGCCCAGGGGGCCCCACGGGGCCCCAGCATTTT
TRBV6-6	TRBJ1-1	few	-	CASSSQGNTEAFF	TGTGCCAGCAGCTCCCAGGGGAACACTGAAGCTTTCTTT
TRBV5-1	TRBJ2-2	few	TRBD1	CASSRMGQSTGELFF	TGCGCCAGCAGCCGGATGGGACAGTCCACCGGGGAGCTGTTTTTT
TRBV18	TRBJ1-2	few	-	CASSPKEEYYGYTF	TGTGCCAGCTCACCAAAGGAGGAGTACTATGGCTACACCTTC
TRBV28	TRBJ2-3	-	TRBD1	CASSSMPGQGLTDTQYF	TGTGCCAGCAGTTCAATGCCCGGACAGGGGCTCACAGATACGCAGTATTTT
TRBV5-1	TRBJ2-2	-	-	CASSARDSHTGELFF	TGCGCCAGCAGCGCCCGGGACTCCCACACCGGGGAGCTGTTTTTT
TRBV25-1	TRBJ1-6	-	TRBD1	CASSGTGGSGSPLHF	TGTGCCAGCAGTGGGACAGGGGGTTCAGGATCACCCCTCCACTTT
TRBV7-9	TRBJ2-5	few	TRBD1	CASSFRTGGETQYF	TGTGCCAGCAGCTTCCGGACAGGGGGGGAGACCCAGTACTTC
TRBV28	TRBJ2-7	-	-	CASHQGPTYEQYF	TGTGCCAGCCATCAGGGGCCAACCTACGAGCAGTACTTC
TRBV7-9	TRBJ1-4	few	-	CASSLRGATNEKLFF	TGTGCCAGCAGCTTGAGAGGAGCAACTAATGAAAAACTGTTTTTT
TRBV7-2	TRBJ2-5	-	TRBD2	CASSPLAGGRETQYF	TGTGCCAGCAGCCCACTAGCGGGGGGGCGGGAGACCCAGTACTTC
TRBV18	TRBJ1-2	-	TRBD1	CASSRASGQADYGYTF	TGTGCCAGCTCTCGGGCAAGCGGACAGGCGGACTATGGCTACACCTTC
TRBV13	TRBJ2-7	few	TRBD1	CASTEGASGEQYF	TGTGCCAGCACCGAGGGGGCTTCAGGGGAGCAGTACTTC
TRBV4-2	TRBJ1-2	few	-	CASSQDAGEVDYGYTF	TGTGCCAGCAGCCAAGATGCAGGTGAAGTTGACTATGGCTACACCTTC
TRBV6-5	TRBJ2-7	-	-	CASSYSTPGEYEQYF	TGTGCCAGCAGTTATTCGACCCCGGGGGAGTACGAGCAGTACTTC
TRBV7-3	TRBJ2-3	few	TRBD2	CASSLTTGVGGGTDTQYF	TGTGCCAGCAGCCTAACTACCGGAGTGGGCGGGGGGACAGATACGCAGTATTTT
TRBV29-1	TRBJ2-3	-	TRBD2	CSVVKGAGGPPDTQYF	TGCAGCGTTGTAAAGGGAGCGGGGGGGCCCCCAGATACGCAGTATTTT